This T cell receptor (beta chain) was captured in a study of T-cell reconstitution after alpha-beta-depleted transplantation in children listed by TCRdb under 2016. About the full investigation: Using TCR repertoire profiling, the study followed T-cell immune reconstitution in a quantitative way in children after TCRalphabeta/CD19-depleted allogeneic hematopoietic cell transplantation.

As concerns this clonotype: What antigen it recognizes has not been identified. No qualities accompany the bases; no much larger clone lies one base away.

Library prep was done by PCR. Sequencing took place on an Illumina HiSeq 2500. To normalize quantification of the TCRbeta repertoire, the TCR libraries were built with molecular barcoding that relied on unique molecular identifiers. Through fastp at Q25 and MiXCR, TCRdb rebuilt clones from the public reads, retaining in-frame beta chains. Rows with one shared CDR3 protein collapse into an entry with the most common genes and DNA. The table for this sample lists more than 550,000 distinct CDR3 sequences; under 12% of them were counted only once. About 4.3% of the sample belongs to the ten largest clones. From a lookup of the germline V gene, CDR1 and CDR2 are SGHRS and YFSETQ. The CDR3 holds 14 amino acids from the cysteine to the phenylalanine. The read is trimmed to its CDR3 DNA, 42 bases read in frame from base 1. Trimming accounts for 4 bases at V and 7 bases at J, while the number of junction bases matched to no gene is 11.

The chain is encoded by TRBV5-1 joined to TRBJ2-7, with 7 bases matching TRBD1. The origin of this receptor is a human donor who donated a stem cell graft to a child with acute myeloid leukemia. This specimen was PBMCs from the stem cell graft donor, taken from the stem cell graft. The DNA is as follows: TGCGCCAGCAGCCCACTTGACAGGGTGGGAGAGCAGTACTTC. The translation is CASSPLDRVGEQYF.